The TCR beta chain described here comes from a study of T cell responses to AZD1222 COVID-19 vaccine. Regarding this clone: Its antigen is undetermined.

Findings of the study overall: Compared with day 0, the breadth and depth of the Spike-specific TCR repertoire rose significantly after two doses of AZD1222.

V was pared by 4 bases and J by 5 bases, with 6 bases of the junction left unmatched. There are 15 residues in the CDR3. Germline V gene lookup returns CDR1 SGHTA and CDR2 FQGNSA. Libraries were prepared by immunoSEQ multiplex PCR; TCRdb keeps only in-frame clonotypes and omits some of them. The sample carries approximately 24,000 clones, roughly 88% recorded once. This TCR derives from an adult who received the AZD1222 COVID-19 vaccine. V is TRBV7-2 and J is TRBJ2-5; 11 nucleotides line up with TRBD1. The sequenced sample was peripheral blood, obtained 28 days after the second AZD1222 dose. Written as DNA, the CDR3 is TGTGCCAGCAGCTCCGGACAGGGGGCGTGGGAGACCCAGTACTTC. Its protein product is CASSSGQGAWETQYF.